The clone carrying this TCR beta chain was seen ten or more times. Its antigen is undetermined. From germline, CDR1 is MDHEN and CDR2 SYDVKM. This CDR3 contains 17 residues. The V gene end was trimmed by 3 bases and the J gene end by 4 bases; junction bases not matched to a gene: 13. Among the patients, none had received any treatment before thyroid surgery. The sample originates from a study of metastatic and nonmetastatic thyroid tumors. Across the study: Malignant thyroid and benign thyroid patients provided blood and tumor or nodule tissue whose repertoires were compared.

Methods used by the authors: Clinicopathological groups differed in CDR3, with these differences serving to build a distant-metastasis classifier for papillary thyroid cancer. TCRdb re-called the PCR reads through MiXCR. TCRdb, rather than the study authors, made the V and J calls. The table records fewer than 40,000 clones, about 30% of them present only once. Points from the study as a whole: Reported TCR beta diversity, measured in blood and tumor, was significantly higher for malignant thyroid tumors than for benign nodules.

The chain combines TRBV28 with TRBJ2-7, with 9 bases matching TRBD1. The TCR comes from a female donor with papillary thyroid cancer or a benign thyroid nodule (not recorded which). Some clones in this sample may be carry-over from other donors' samples. Sequenced: blood. The CDR3 protein is CASSFDRDREDGYEQYF. As DNA, the CDR3 is TGTGCCAGCAGTTTTGACCGGGACAGGGAAGATGGATACGAGCAGTACTTC.